This TCR beta chain originates from a study of blood T cells in healthy people across ages. As regards this clonotype: Its antigen is still unknown.

Whole-study results and caveats: Strong correlation existed between TCR beta diversity and naive T cell percentage.

The trim removed 4 bases at V and 7 bases at J, leaving 6 bases unmatched. The CDR3 is 14 residues long. Germline-derived CDR1 and CDR2 are SGHRS and YFSETQ. A second roughly 6 to 12 cycle PCR used barcoded and J-beta primers. TCRdb re-derived calls from the 5' RACE reads in MiXCR, one entry per CDR3 protein. The sample carries hundreds of thousands of distinct CDR3 sequences, about 52% recorded once. The TCR was taken from an older woman in good health. Input material: blood. This sequence joins TRBV5-1 and TRBJ1-4; 8 bases are a match to TRBD1. The CDR3 bases are TGCGCCAGCAGCACCGGACAGGGCGGTGAAAAACTGTTTTTT. This gives the protein CASSTGQGGEKLFF.